The clone carrying this T cell receptor (beta chain) was seen only a few times. No antigen is known for it. The record originates from a study of T-cell memory formation after mild COVID-19. Study as a whole: Clusters were largely donor specific.

Study-wide points: Some clones that responded turned up in pre-infection memory, which suggests that cross-reactive memory joined in.

From the 5' RACE reads, TCRdb called clonotypes with MiXCR, one entry per CDR3 protein. Seen here are fewer than 700,000 distinct CDR3 sequences, about 20% observed once, and the top ten hold about 11%. The CDR3 contains 13 residues. Germline V gene lookup returns CDR1 SGHTA and CDR2 FQGNSA. V lost 8 bases to trimming and J lost 6 bases; unmatched junction nucleotides: 5. The sequenced sample consisted of PBMCs or a T cell subset sorted from them (not recorded which). The gene calls are TRBV7-2 and TRBJ2-1; 9 bases fit TRBD2. This receptor was identified in an adult woman who had mild COVID-19 (a few samples of this study predate the infection). Cell type and time point are not known. The DNA of the CDR3 is TGTGCCAGCGGTTTAGCGGGGGCCAATGAGCAGTTCTTC. Translation gives CASGLAGANEQFF.